This paragraph reports one TCR beta chain. The specificity of this receptor is unknown. No clone much larger than this one lies a single base away; base qualities are absent. Peripheral blood CD8+ and CD4+ T cells from healthy donors, Susac syndrome patients and multiple sclerosis patients were profiled using high-throughput TCR beta sequencing. Treatment-naive patients with stable or active relapsing-remitting disease fulfilling revised McDonald criteria were used as multiple sclerosis controls. Bulk CD8+ and CD4+ T cells were purified magnetically by negative isolation, whereas CD8+ TEMRA cells were enriched by FACS. Blood was collected in EDTA tubes and processed within 24 hours, with PBMCs isolated through density gradient centrifugation. PBMCs intended for TCR sequencing were frozen in liquid nitrogen and were later thawed in a 37 degrees C water bath. The sorted or isolated CD4+, CD8+ and CD8+ TEMRA cells had a purity of 90% or higher.

V loses 4 bases at its end and J loses 6 bases; junction bases beyond the gene matches: 6. According to the germline V gene, CDR1 reads KGHDR and CDR2 reads SFDVKD. The cysteine opens and the phenylalanine closes a CDR3 of 14 amino acids. Solely the CDR3 DNA is kept, with 42 bases framed from the first base. RNA was extracted using the RNeasy kit, and roughly 0.45 to 1 microgram was reverse transcribed with random hexamers. The immunoSEQ multiplex PCR assay, which covers 54 Vbeta and 13 Jbeta segments, was used to amplify TCR beta CDR3 regions. PCR amplification bias was corrected by using a synthetic template baseline for primer optimization and computational correction. In the source study's methods: Reads were annotated to V, D and J genes per IMGT and analyzed with immunoSEQ Analyzer, keeping only productive sequences. To calculate clonality, Shannon entropy was normalized by log2 of the number of productive unique sequences and then subtracted from one. For each patient and control, public and private clones were evaluated among the 100 most prevalent clones. Susac-specific clones were defined as absent from healthy and MS cohorts, around 1,000 published viral clones and other ImmuneACCESS disease sequences. TCRdb redid the processing of the public reads, applying fastp at Q25 and MiXCR, and retained in-frame beta chains. Every entry covers one CDR3 protein and lists the most common genes and DNA from its rows. V and J calls and clone size were set by TCRdb, not the authors. The sample table holds some 120,000 distinct CDR3 sequences, of which about 94% were seen once. The ten largest make up approximately 0.12% of the sample.

This record belongs to a study of CD8 T cells in Susac syndrome (dated by TCRdb to the late 2010s). General notes on the study: The study used repertoire sequencing to test whether antigen drove CD8+ T cell activation and differentiation in Susac syndrome.

Broader findings and caveats from the paper: The number of individuals in the TCR sequencing and HLA analysis was recognized as being relatively small.

The chain is assembled from TRBV24-1 and TRBJ2-3, with 7 middle bases fitting TRBD1. This receptor was taken from a human donor with multiple sclerosis. The sequenced material came from CD4+ T cells from PBMCs. This receptor carries the CDR3 CATSEQTGPDTQYF. DNA sequence: TGTGCCACCAGTGAGCAGACAGGGCCGGATACGCAGTATTTT.